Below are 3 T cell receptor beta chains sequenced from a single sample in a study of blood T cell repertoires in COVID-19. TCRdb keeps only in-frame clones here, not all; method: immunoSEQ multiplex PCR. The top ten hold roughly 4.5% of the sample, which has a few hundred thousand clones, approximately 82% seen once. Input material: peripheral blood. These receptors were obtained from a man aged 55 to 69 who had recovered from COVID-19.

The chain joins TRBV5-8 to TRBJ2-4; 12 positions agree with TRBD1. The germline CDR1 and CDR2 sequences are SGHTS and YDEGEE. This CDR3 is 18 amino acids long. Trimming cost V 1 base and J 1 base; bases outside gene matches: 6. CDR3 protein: CASSLRGQGAGAKNIQYF. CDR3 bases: TGTGCCAGCAGCTTGCGGGGACAGGGGGCCGGGGCCAAAAACATTCAGTACTTC.

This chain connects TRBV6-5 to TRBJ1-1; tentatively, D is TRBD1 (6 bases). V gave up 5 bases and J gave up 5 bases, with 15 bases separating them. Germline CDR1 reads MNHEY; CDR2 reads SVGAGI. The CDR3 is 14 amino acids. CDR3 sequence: CASSKQGGRTEAFF. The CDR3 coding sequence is TGTGCCAGCAGTAAACAGGGTGGGCGAACTGAAGCTTTCTTT.

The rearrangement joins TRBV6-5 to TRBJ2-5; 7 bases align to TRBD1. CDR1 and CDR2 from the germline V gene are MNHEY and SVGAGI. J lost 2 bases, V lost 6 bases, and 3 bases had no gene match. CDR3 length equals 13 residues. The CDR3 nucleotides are TGTGCCAGCAGACAGGGGCCACAAGAGACCCAGTACTTC. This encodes CASRQGPQETQYF.